These T cell receptor beta chains were read from a single sample in a study of T cell responses to AZD1222 COVID-19 vaccine. Measured with immunoSEQ multiplex PCR; TCRdb has only the in-frame clones, and not every one. The data contain roughly 100,000 clones, about nine tenths of them singletons. This specimen was peripheral blood, taken on day 0 of AZD1222 vaccination. The source of these receptors is an adult in good health. Each CDR3 is given without its conserved first and last residue.

v_call,j_call,cdr3_aa
TRBV19,TRBJ1-6,ASSEGGNSPLH
TRBV4-1,TRBJ2-1,ASSQGWTGDYNEQF
TRBV19,TRBJ2-2,ASRQGWELF
TRBV18,TRBJ2-3,ASSPQRQGTDTQY
TRBV13,TRBJ1-1,ASSYRRNTEAF
TRBV3-1/TRBV3-2,TRBJ1-1,ASSQGHPIDRPAEAF
TRBV5-1,TRBJ2-1,ASSLDTTSGGYNEQF
TRBV29-1,TRBJ2-7,SAILGGSSYEQY
TRBV29-1,TRBJ2-1,SVERPDRGNNEQF
TRBV20-1,TRBJ2-3,SASGLFHSTDTQY
TRBV6-2/TRBV6-3,TRBJ1-2,ASSYSSGQGPGDT
TRBV3-1/TRBV3-2,TRBJ1-4,ASSQEYGPGSNEKLF
TRBV5-1,TRBJ1-1,ASSFGTGENTEAF
TRBV10-3,TRBJ2-1,AISVLPRREQF
TRBV11-2,TRBJ1-1,ASRVGNTEAF
TRBV5-6,TRBJ1-4,ASSLASYEKLF
TRBV15,TRBJ2-7,ATSLAGTNSYEQY